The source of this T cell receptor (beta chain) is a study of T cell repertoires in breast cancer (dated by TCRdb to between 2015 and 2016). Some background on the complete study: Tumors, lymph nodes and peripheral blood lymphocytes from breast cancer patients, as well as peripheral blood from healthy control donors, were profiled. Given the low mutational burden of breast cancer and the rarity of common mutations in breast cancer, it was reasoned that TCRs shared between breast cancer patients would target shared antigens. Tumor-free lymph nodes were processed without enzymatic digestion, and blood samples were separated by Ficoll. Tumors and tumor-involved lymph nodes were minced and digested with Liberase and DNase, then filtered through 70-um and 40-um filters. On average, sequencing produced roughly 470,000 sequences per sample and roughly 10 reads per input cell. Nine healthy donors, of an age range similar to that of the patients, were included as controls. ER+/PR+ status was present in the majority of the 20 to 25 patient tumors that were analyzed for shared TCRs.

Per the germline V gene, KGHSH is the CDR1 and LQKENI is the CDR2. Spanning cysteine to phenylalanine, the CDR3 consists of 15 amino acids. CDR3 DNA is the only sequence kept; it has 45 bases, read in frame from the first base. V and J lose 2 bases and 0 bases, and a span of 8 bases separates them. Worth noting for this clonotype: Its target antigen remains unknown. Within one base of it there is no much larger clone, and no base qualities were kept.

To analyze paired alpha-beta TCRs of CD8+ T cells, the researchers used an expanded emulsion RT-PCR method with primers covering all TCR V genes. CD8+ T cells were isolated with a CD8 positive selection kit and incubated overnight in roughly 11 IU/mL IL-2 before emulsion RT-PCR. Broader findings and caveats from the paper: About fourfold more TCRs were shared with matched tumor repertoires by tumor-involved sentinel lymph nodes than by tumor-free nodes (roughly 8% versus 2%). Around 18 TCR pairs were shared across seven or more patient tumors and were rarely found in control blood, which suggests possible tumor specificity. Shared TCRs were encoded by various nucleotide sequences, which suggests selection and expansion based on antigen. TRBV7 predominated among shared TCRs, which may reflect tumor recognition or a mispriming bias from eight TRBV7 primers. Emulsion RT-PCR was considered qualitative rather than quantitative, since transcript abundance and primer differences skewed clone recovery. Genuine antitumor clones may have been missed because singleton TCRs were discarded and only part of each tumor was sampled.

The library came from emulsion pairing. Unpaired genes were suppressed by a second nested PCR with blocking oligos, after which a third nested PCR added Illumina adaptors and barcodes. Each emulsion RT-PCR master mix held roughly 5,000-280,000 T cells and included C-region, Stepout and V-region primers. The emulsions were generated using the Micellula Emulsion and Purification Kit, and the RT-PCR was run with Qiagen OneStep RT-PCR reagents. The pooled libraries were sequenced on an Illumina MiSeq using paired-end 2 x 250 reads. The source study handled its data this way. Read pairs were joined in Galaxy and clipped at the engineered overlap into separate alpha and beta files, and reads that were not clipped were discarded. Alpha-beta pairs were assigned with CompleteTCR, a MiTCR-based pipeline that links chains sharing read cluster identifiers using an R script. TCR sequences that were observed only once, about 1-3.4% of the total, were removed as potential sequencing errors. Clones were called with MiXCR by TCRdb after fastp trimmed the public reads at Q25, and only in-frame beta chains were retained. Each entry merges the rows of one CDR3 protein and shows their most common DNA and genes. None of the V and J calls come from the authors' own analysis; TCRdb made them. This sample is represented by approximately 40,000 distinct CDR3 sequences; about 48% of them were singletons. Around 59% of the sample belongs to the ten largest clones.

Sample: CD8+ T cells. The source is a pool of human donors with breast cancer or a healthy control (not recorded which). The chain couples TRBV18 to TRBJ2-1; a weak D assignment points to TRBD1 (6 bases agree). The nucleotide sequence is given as TGTGCCAGCTCACCAACAGGGTTCTCCTACAATGAGCAGTTCTTC. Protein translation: CASSPTGFSYNEQFF.